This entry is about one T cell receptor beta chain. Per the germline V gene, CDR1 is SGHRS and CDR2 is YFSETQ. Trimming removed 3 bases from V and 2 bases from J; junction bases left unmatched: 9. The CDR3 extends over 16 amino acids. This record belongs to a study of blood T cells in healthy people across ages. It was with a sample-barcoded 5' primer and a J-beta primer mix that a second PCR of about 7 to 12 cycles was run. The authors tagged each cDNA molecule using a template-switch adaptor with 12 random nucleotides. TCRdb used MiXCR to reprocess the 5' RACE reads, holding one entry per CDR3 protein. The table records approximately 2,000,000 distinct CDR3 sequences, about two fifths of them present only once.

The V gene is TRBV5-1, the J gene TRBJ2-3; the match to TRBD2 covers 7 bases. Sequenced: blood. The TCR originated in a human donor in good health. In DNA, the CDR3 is TGCGCCAGCAGCTGGTCCCTAGCGGCGACCACAGATACGCAGTATTTT. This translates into CASSWSLAATTDTQYF.